The 31 T cell receptor beta chains below all came from one sample that was sequenced in a study of cytomegalovirus exposure and HLA in healthy donors. 13 Jbeta primers and 60 Vbeta primers were used for the PCR. TCRdb's copy holds only in-frame clones and misses some; the assay was immunoSEQ multiplex PCR. The table lists 200,000 to 250,000 clones, approximately 80% of them singletons. The specimen was PBMCs. The receptors originated from a boy under 10 years old in good health and CMV-seronegative.

This clone was detected a few times. The genes are TRBV30 and TRBJ1-1; 8 bases line up with TRBD1. Germline assignment: CDR1 GTSNPN and CDR2 SVGIG (reference sequence). V gave up 5 bases and J gave up 1 base; unmatched junction bases: 0. This CDR3 spans 12 amino acids. The CDR3 DNA is TGTGCCTGGGACAGGGGGAACACTGAAGCTTTCTTT. Translating gives CAWDRGNTEAFF.

This clone was counted once. The V call is TRBV30, the J call TRBJ1-3; D ambiguous. Per the germline V gene, CDR1 is GTSNPN and CDR2 is SVGIG (reference sequence). Trimming took off 2 bases at V and 0 bases at J, with 14 bases between the two ends. The CDR3 covers 16 residues. CDR3 amino acids: CAWSSTPRGSGNTIYF. CDR3 DNA: TGTGCCTGGAGTTCCACCCCCAGAGGCTCTGGAAACACCATATATTTT.

The genes are TRBV6-1 and TRBJ2-6, with a weak D call TRBD1 (6 bases). The CDR3 extends over 15 amino acids. Looked up from germline, CDR1 is MNHNS and CDR2 is SASEGT. V lost 6 bases and J lost 3, with 12 bases in between. CDR3 loop: CASRLQGFGANVLTF. CDR3 in DNA: TGTGCCAGCAGACTACAGGGATTTGGGGCCAACGTCCTGACTTTC.

The genes are TRBV10-2 and TRBJ1-1, with TRBD1 identical over 12 bases. Germline CDR1 WSHSY, CDR2 SAAADI. The ends lost 8 bases at V and 4 bases at J; junction bases unmatched: 2. The CDR3 totals 13 residues. In DNA form, the CDR3 reads TGCGCCAGCGGGGGACAGGGGGCCACTGAAGCTTTCTTT. It codes for CASGGQGATEAFF.

The genes are TRBV28 and TRBJ1-2; D remains ambiguous. This CDR3 has 14 residues. V lost 2 bases to trimming and J lost 4 bases, with 11 bases between them. Germline lookup yields CDR1 MDHEN and CDR2 SYDVKM. Here the CDR3 DNA reads TGTGCCAGCAGTTTAACTCAACCGGGCTATGGCTACACCTTC. It yields the protein CASSLTQPGYGYTF.

The chain links TRBV7-8 to TRBJ1-2; no clear D. Trimming took off 1 base at V and 2 bases at J, with 11 bases between the two ends. Looked up from germline, CDR1 is SGHVS and CDR2 is FQNEAQ. The CDR3 has 15 residues. The CDR3 nucleotides are TGTGCCAGCAGCTTAGGAGGTGTAAGCAACTATGGCTACACCTTC. Translation gives CASSLGGVSNYGYTF.

V usage is TRBV10-3 and J usage is TRBJ2-3; no firm D call. This CDR3 spans 13 amino acids. Germline V CDR1 and CDR2: ENHRY, SYGVKD. V lost 3 bases and J lost 4, with 8 bases in between. The CDR3 DNA reads as TGTGCCATCAGTGATTCGGGTCCAGATACGCAGTATTTT. It yields the protein CAISDSGPDTQYF.

This clone was observed a few times. The genes are TRBV4-1 and TRBJ1-1; TRBD1 aligns across 7 bases. This CDR3 comprises 13 residues. J gave up 6 bases and V 4 bases, and 5 bases lay outside the gene matches. Germline V lookup: CDR1 MGHRA, CDR2 YSYEKL. In DNA, the CDR3 is TGCGCCAGCAGCCGACAGGGTATAGCTGAAGCTTTCTTT. Translated, it gives CASSRQGIAEAFF.

The rearrangement uses TRBV18 and TRBJ2-1; TRBD1 aligns across 9 bases. The germline CDR1 and CDR2 sequences are KGHSH and LQKENI. V shed 3 bases and J 10 bases; nucleotides not matched to a gene: 7. The CDR3 runs to 14 residues. CDR3 DNA sequence: TGTGCCAGCTCACCTGGGACAGGGACGGGGGAGCAGTTCTTC. Translation gives CASSPGTGTGEQFF. Full variable domain (missing parts from reference TRBV18 and TRBJ2-1): NAGVMQNPRHLVRRRGQEARLRCSPMKGHSHVYWYRQLPEEGLKFMVYLQKENIIDESGMPKERFSAEFPKEGPSILRIQQVVRGDSAAYFCASSPGTGTGEQFFGPGTRLTVL.

The chain couples TRBV30 to TRBJ1-4, with 11 nucleotides matching TRBD1. The V gene end was trimmed by 5 bases and the J gene end by 7 bases; junction bases not matched to a gene: 6. The CDR3 covers 14 residues. Germline assignment: CDR1 GTSNPN and CDR2 SVGIG (reference sequence). CDR3 coding DNA: TGTGCCTGGGGCCCGGGACAGGGGGTTGAAAAACTGTTTTTT. Its protein product is CAWGPGQGVEKLFF.

This chain connects TRBV27 to TRBJ2-7; TRBD2 aligns across 10 bases. Per the germline V gene, CDR1 is MNHEY and CDR2 is SMNVEV (reference sequence). The length of the CDR3 is 15 residues. V dropped 5 bases and J dropped 6; count of bases not matched to a gene: 10. CDR3: CASSLLLAGAAEQYF. The CDR3 DNA is TGTGCCAGCAGTCTCCTCCTAGCGGGAGCAGCCGAGCAGTACTTC.

The chain carries TRBV7-9 and TRBJ2-1, with D possibly TRBD2 on 6 matching bases. Germline-derived CDR1 and CDR2 are SEHNR and FQNEAQ (reference sequence). This CDR3 contains 18 residues. The V gene lost 3 bases and the J gene lost 0 bases, with 18 bases spanning the gap. In DNA form, the CDR3 reads TGTGCCAGCAGCTTGCTGGAGGGCGAGGGCCGCTCCTACAATGAGCAGTTCTTC. Its translation: CASSLLEGEGRSYNEQFF.

This clone was seen a single time. The chain employs TRBV13 and TRBJ2-7, with TRBD2 matching 8 bases. The CDR3 has 15 amino acids. CDR1 is PRHDT, CDR2 FYEKMQ, per germline (reference sequence). With V trimmed by 1 base and J by 2 bases, 4 bases remained unmatched. This CDR3 is CASSLASGGAYEQYF. CDR3 DNA sequence: TGTGCCAGCAGCTTAGCCAGCGGGGGAGCCTACGAGCAGTACTTC.

The chain has TRBV6-5 and TRBJ1-2; possibly TRBD1 for D (5 bases). Between the trimmed V and J ends, which lost 0 bases and 8 bases, there was a span of 16 bases. Germline V lookup: CDR1 MNHEY, CDR2 SVGAGI. The CDR3 totals 15 residues. Here the CDR3 reads CASSYSSRRDRGYTF. The DNA for the CDR3 is TGTGCCAGCAGTTACTCTTCTAGGAGGGACCGCGGCTACACCTTC.

V is TRBV29-1 and J is TRBJ2-5, with D possibly matching TRBD1 (6 bases). This CDR3 spans 13 amino acids. Germline V gives CDR1 SQVTM, CDR2 ANQGSEA. V was clipped by 8 bases and J by 7 bases, with 20 bases between them. CDR3 in DNA: TGCAGCCCTCGACGCCTCCTAGGGGGGACCCAGTACTTC. This translates into CSPRRLLGGTQYF.

The CDR3 sequence is CASSQDLLAGGRDTQYF. In DNA, the CDR3 is TGCGCCAGCAGCCAAGACCTTCTGGCGGGAGGACGAGATACGCAGTATTTT. V usage is TRBV4-1 and J usage is TRBJ2-3; 8 bases agree with TRBD2. Germline values: CDR1 MGHRA, CDR2 YSYEKL. Trimming removed 0 bases from V and 5 bases from J; junction bases left unmatched: 10. This CDR3 is built from 17 residues.

The chain joins TRBV7-6 to TRBJ2-7; perhaps TRBD1 as D (6 bases). Between the trimmed V and J ends, which lost 5 bases and 1 base, there was a span of 27 bases. The CDR3 totals 19 residues. Germline V gene data show CDR1 as SGHVS and CDR2 as FNYEAQ. The CDR3 DNA reads as TGTGCCAGCAGCCGTTTTTCGCCCTCTTTGGGGGCGAAGTCCTACGAGCAGTACTTC. Protein sequence: CASSRFSPSLGAKSYEQYF.

The chain couples TRBV13 to TRBJ1-1, with 9 bases aligning to TRBD1. V shed 5 bases and J 2 bases; nucleotides not matched to a gene: 6. This CDR3 contains 15 residues. Per the germline V gene, CDR1 is PRHDT and CDR2 is FYEKMQ (reference sequence). Written as DNA, the CDR3 is TGTGCCAGCAGCCACGCGACAGGGGGTAACACTGAAGCTTTCTTT. Protein product: CASSHATGGNTEAFF.

The rearrangement uses TRBV9 and TRBJ2-4; a possible D gene is TRBD1 (6 bases). Trimming pared 0 bases from V and 6 bases from J, leaving 13 bases between. Germline-derived CDR1 and CDR2 are SGDLS and YYNGEE. The CDR3 is made up of 15 amino acids. CDR3 nucleotide sequence: TGTGCCAGCAGCGTAGGTCAGGGGTCCGGAAACATTCAGTACTTC. Protein product: CASSVGQGSGNIQYF.

The V and J genes are TRBV6-1 and TRBJ1-5, with no clear D. V gave up 6 bases and J gave up 0 bases, with 12 bases separating them. The CDR3 has 15 residues. Germline loops: CDR1 MNHNS, CDR2 SASEGT. The CDR3 bases are TGTGCCAGCAGACTCGACATTTATAGCAATCAGCCCCAGCATTTT. This translates into CASRLDIYSNQPQHF.

The rearrangement uses TRBV5-5 and TRBJ2-3, with unresolved D. Germline CDR1 SGHKS, CDR2 YYEKEE (reference sequence). The CDR3 has 15 residues. The V end lost 0 bases, the J end lost 2 bases, and 10 bases lay between the germline ends. The CDR3 DNA reads TGTGCCAGCAGCTTGGCGGCAGGTGACACAGATACGCAGTATTTT. This gives the protein CASSLAAGDTDTQYF.

The J gene is TRBJ2-2, the V gene TRBV5-1, with a possible D match to TRBD1 (6 bases). The V gene lost 5 bases and the J gene lost 2 bases, with 16 bases spanning the gap. Germline V CDR1 and CDR2: SGHRS, YFSETQ. This CDR3 spans 16 amino acids. The CDR3 protein is CASRIPGQPNTGELFF. CDR3 DNA sequence: TGCGCCAGCAGAATTCCGGGACAACCTAACACCGGGGAGCTGTTTTTT. The full variable domain, rest sourced from reference TRBV5-1 and TRBJ2-2, is KAGVTQTPRYLIKTRGQQVTLSCSPISGHRSVSWYQQTPGQGLQFLFEYFSETQRNKGNFPGRFSGRQFSNSRSEMNVSTLELGDSALYLCASRIPGQPNTGELFFGEGSRLTVL.

This clone was observed a few times. The J gene is TRBJ1-4, the V gene TRBV7-9; D gene ambiguous. Germline-derived CDR1 and CDR2 are SEHNR and FQNEAQ (reference sequence). CDR3 size: 14 residues. Trimming stripped 6 bases from V and 0 bases from J, with 8 bases between. The DNA for the CDR3 is TGTGCCAGCAGGACTGAAGCAACTAATGAAAAACTGTTTTTT. It is translated as CASRTEATNEKLFF.

With respect to this clone: Without the conserved terminal phenylalanine or tryptophan, this CDR3 likely stems from a read error. This chain connects TRBV30 to TRBJ1-2, with 8 bases aligning to TRBD1. V lost 0 bases and J lost 9; bases outside the gene matches: 6. Germline CDR1 GTSNPN, CDR2 SVGIG (reference sequence). The CDR3 contains 13 residues. The CDR3 protein is CAWSVRQGSRYTL. The CDR3 DNA reads as TGTGCCTGGAGTGTACGACAGGGGTCCCGCTACACCCTC.

Regarding this clone: In the same sample, other DNA sequences code for this CDR3. The rearrangement links TRBV6-4 to TRBJ2-3; 7 nucleotides align to TRBD1. V lost 3 bases and J lost 0; bases outside the gene matches: 3. The germline gives CDR1 MRHNA, CDR2 SNTAGT. The CDR3 consists of 15 residues. In DNA form, the CDR3 reads TGTGCCAGCAGTGAAGGGGGCTCAAGCACAGATACGCAGTATTTT. Encoded protein: CASSEGGSSTDTQYF.

V gene TRBV7-9 combines with J gene TRBJ2-5; 10 bases match TRBD1. The J call may be incorrect, as the DNA end agrees better with TRBJ2-7. The length of the CDR3 is 15 residues. Per germline, CDR1 SEHNR and CDR2 FQNEAQ (reference sequence). The CDR3 DNA follows: TGTGCCAGCAGCCCCGGGACAGGGGTTAATTACGAGCAGTACTTC. Protein sequence: CASSPGTGVNYEQYF.

The chain recombines TRBV5-1 with TRBJ2-1; perhaps TRBD1 as D (6 bases). V lost 0 bases and J 4 bases, leaving 11 bases between the germline ends. CDR1 SGHRS and CDR2 YFSETQ come from the germline V gene. CDR3 size: 15 residues. Here the CDR3 reads CASSLETGAYNEQFF. In DNA form, the CDR3 reads TGCGCCAGCAGCTTGGAGACAGGAGCTTACAATGAGCAGTTCTTC.

The table lists this clone with a few counts. The chain couples TRBV6-6 to TRBJ1-4, with unresolved D. The CDR3 contains 14 residues. Per germline, CDR1 MNHNY and CDR2 SVGAGI (reference sequence). V lost 2 bases, J lost 8 bases, and 12 bases lay in between. Here the CDR3 DNA reads TGTGCCAGCAGTTACGCTCTTACCGAGGAAAAACTGTTTTTT. Its translation: CASSYALTEEKLFF.

The rearrangement uses TRBV25-1 and TRBJ2-1, with TRBD2 matching over 8 bases. This CDR3 has 16 residues. Germline-derived CDR1 and CDR2 are MGHDK and SYGVNS. The V segment lost 0 bases and the J segment 7 bases; nucleotides outside the gene matches: 8. CDR3 sequence (DNA): TGTGCCAGCAGTGAATACATCGCCGGGACTAGTAATGAGCAGTTCTTC. This sequence encodes CASSEYIAGTSNEQFF.

This clone was detected only once. The chain combines TRBV11-2 with TRBJ2-3; D possibly corresponds to TRBD2 (6 bases). Per the germline V gene, CDR1 is SGHAT and CDR2 is FQNNGV. With 4 bases removed from V and 1 base from J, the gap between germline ends came to 12 bases. The length of the CDR3 is 15 residues. The CDR3 spells CASSSSSARTDTQYF. CDR3 sequence (DNA): TGTGCCAGCAGCTCCTCTAGCGCTCGCACAGATACGCAGTATTTT.

The CDR3 DNA follows: TGTGCCAGCAGCGTAGTAAGGGGGCATGGCTACACCTTC. It encodes CASSVVRGHGYTF. The chain is built from TRBV9 and TRBJ1-2; 7 bases fit TRBD1. CDR1 SGDLS and CDR2 YYNGEE come from the germline V gene. The CDR3 is 13 residues long. J gave up 6 bases and V 0 bases, and 2 bases lay outside the gene matches.